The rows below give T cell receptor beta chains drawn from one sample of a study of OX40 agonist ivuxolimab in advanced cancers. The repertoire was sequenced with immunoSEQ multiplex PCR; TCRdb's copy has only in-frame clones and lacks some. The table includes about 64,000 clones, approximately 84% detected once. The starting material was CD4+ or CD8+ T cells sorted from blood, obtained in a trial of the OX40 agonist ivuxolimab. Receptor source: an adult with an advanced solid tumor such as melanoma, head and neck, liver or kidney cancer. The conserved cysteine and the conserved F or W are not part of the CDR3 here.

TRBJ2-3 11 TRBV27 ASKSLSTDTQY
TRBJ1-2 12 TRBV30 AWLLGQANYGYT
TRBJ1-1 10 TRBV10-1 ASKGLDTEAF
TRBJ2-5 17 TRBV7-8 ASSSWGEGAGAPQETQY
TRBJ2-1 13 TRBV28 ASSFGSGDGNEQF
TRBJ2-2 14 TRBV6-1 ASSKVDSTNTGELF
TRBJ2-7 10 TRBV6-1 ASSDRQGEQY
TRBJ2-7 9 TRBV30 AWSTGGEQY
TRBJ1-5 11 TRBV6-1 ASSDGSGQPQH
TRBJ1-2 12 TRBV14 ASSQDAAGYGYT
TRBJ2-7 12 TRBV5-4 ASSLLAGSGEQY
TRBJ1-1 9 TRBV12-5 ASVLRNEAF
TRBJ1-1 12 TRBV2 ASRVGSVNTEAF
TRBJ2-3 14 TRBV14 ASSHRSTGSTDTQY
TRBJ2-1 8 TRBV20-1 SAPLNEQF
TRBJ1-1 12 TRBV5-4 ASSGWADNRGAF
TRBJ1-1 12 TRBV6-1 ASSEALRVTEAF
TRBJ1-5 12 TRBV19 ASSLSRDTIAQH
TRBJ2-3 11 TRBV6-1 AGEGGATDTQY
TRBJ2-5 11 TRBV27 ASSFRRRETQY
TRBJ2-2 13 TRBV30 AWSPRDRVTGELF
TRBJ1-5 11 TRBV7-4 ASNQGVGQPQH
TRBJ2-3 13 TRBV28 ASSPRDRAPDTQY
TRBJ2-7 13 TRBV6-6 ASSFASGGGYEQY
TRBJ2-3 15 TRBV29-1 SALRDSGTSGTDTQY
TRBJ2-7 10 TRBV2 ASSEQGSEQY
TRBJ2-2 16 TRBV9 ASSPRTSGGLNTGELF
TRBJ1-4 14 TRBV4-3 ASSPRTGPFNEKLF
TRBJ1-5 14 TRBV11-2 ASSLIGTGSNQPQH
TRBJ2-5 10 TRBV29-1 SVGRGGETQY